This TCR beta chain was identified in a study of metastatic and nonmetastatic thyroid tumors. The wider study: Malignant and benign thyroid patients had repertoires compared in peripheral blood and tumor or nodule tissue.

Study processing details: Researchers built a distant-metastasis classifier for papillary thyroid cancer that drew on CDR3 differences across clinicopathological groups. TCRdb ran MiXCR on the PCR reads. The V and J calls, along with clone size, are taken from TCRdb and not from the paper's own processing. The sample has several thousand clones; 25% to 35% are singletons. This CDR3 region has 13 residues. Germline loops: CDR1 MGHDK, CDR2 SYGVNS. The germline V and J ends were trimmed by 6 bases and 0 bases, with 8 bases remaining between them. Before thyroid surgery, none of the patients had received any treatment.

This sequence originates from a female donor with papillary thyroid cancer or a benign thyroid nodule (not recorded which). Some clones in this sample may be carry-over from other donors' samples. Specimen: tumor tissue. J is TRBJ1-2 and V is TRBV25-1; D is ambiguous. The CDR3 spells CASSLGTNYGYTF. DNA for the CDR3: TGTGCCAGCAGCCTGGGGACTAACTATGGCTACACCTTC.